This T cell receptor beta chain was identified during a study of shared clonotypes between healthy human individuals. Across the whole study: The study used three CD4 naive, three CD4 memory, two CD8 naive and one CD8 memory plate per donor. Findings and caveats of the study: Across subsets, estimated richness was generally greater for naive than for memory populations. All-four-donor shared clonotypes had higher generation probabilities than non-shared clonotypes did.

The CDR3 is 13 residues long. V lost 7 bases to trimming and J lost 4 bases, with 14 bases between them. The germline CDR1 and CDR2 sequences are MNHNY and SVGAGI (reference sequence). Comment on this clone: Its specificity is not known.

Assay: immunoSEQ multiplex PCR; the TCRdb copy retains only in-frame clones and omits some. The data hold roughly 2 million clones, with roughly 94% observed a single time. The donors were adults (healthy and HIV-negative) with no recent acute infections or vaccinations. The V call is TRBV6-6, the J call TRBJ2-7; D is unclear. The specimen sequenced was naive CD4+ T cells sorted from blood. As for subset: CD45RA+ positively selected. This clonotype was obtained from a man younger than 35 in good health. The chain's CDR3 is CASTYGSKYEQYF. Written as DNA, the CDR3 is TGTGCCAGCACGTATGGTAGTAAGTACGAGCAGTACTTC.